The 20 T cell receptor beta chains listed next were all sequenced from one sample in a study of OX40 agonist ivuxolimab in advanced cancers. Sequencing was performed with immunoSEQ multiplex PCR; in TCRdb, only in-frame clones are kept and a portion is missing. Here the sample spans 60,000 to 75,000 clones, 84% being singletons. The sample was CD4+ or CD8+ T cells sorted from blood, taken in a trial of the OX40 agonist ivuxolimab. These receptors were obtained from an adult with an advanced solid tumor such as melanoma, head and neck, liver or kidney cancer.

The chain joins TRBV19 to TRBJ2-7; D is perhaps TRBD2 (5 bases). V gave up 6 bases and J gave up 4 bases, with 19 bases separating them. Germline CDR1 LNHDA, CDR2 SQIVND (reference sequence). This CDR3 spans 15 amino acids. The CDR3 is CASSQNRGWRYEQYF. For the CDR3, the DNA is TGTGCCAGTAGCCAAAACCGGGGTTGGCGATACGAGCAGTACTTC. Using reference TRBV19 and TRBJ2-7 for the parts outside the CDR3, the full variable domain is DGGITQSPKYLFRKEGQNVTLSCEQNLNHDAMYWYRQDPGQGLRLIYYSQIVNDFQKGDIAEGYSVSREKKESFPLTVTSAQKNPTAFYLCASSQNRGWRYEQYFGPGTRLTVT.

The gene calls are TRBV2 and TRBJ2-2; D not certain. Between the trimmed V and J ends, which lost 5 bases and 5 bases, there was a span of 12 bases. The CDR3 loop spans 14 amino acids. Germline assignment: CDR1 SNHLY and CDR2 FYNNEI. CDR3 sequence (DNA): TGTGCCAGCAGTAGGGCACGAACGACCGGGGAGCTGTTTTTT. Translation gives CASSRARTTGELFF.

This rearrangement joins TRBV20-1 to TRBJ2-7; D is ambiguous. The germline gives CDR1 DFQATT, CDR2 SNEGSKA (reference sequence). The CDR3 is 11 amino acids. V was cut by 7 bases and J by 1 base, with 8 bases left in between. The CDR3 DNA reads TGCAGTGTCACTACTTCCTACGAGCAGTACTTC. Translating it yields CSVTTSYEQYF.

This chain uses TRBV9 with TRBJ2-2; D not certain. Germline CDR1 SGDLS, CDR2 YYNGEE. Trimming left V 6 bases short and J 3 bases short, with 15 bases between. The CDR3 is made up of 15 amino acids. This CDR3 is CASNPEAPHTGELFF. In DNA form, the CDR3 reads TGTGCCAGCAACCCAGAGGCACCTCACACCGGGGAGCTGTTTTTT.

The CDR3 protein is CASSDSGETQYF. The CDR3 DNA reads as TGTGCCAGCAGTGACAGCGGAGAGACCCAGTACTTC. The rearrangement joins TRBV7-2 to TRBJ2-5; the D call may be TRBD1 or TRBD2 (5 bases each). Germline values: CDR1 SGHTA, CDR2 FQGNSA. The CDR3 consists of 12 residues. Trimming removed 6 bases at V and 4 bases at J, with 9 bases between.

The chain links TRBV2 to TRBJ1-1, with TRBD1 matching over 9 bases. The junction had 9 bases not matched to a gene; V was cut back by 6 bases and J by 7 bases. The CDR3 length is 14 residues. CDR1 SNHLY and CDR2 FYNNEI come from the germline V gene. CDR3 amino acids: CASRGQGGGSEAFF. The DNA for the CDR3 is TGTGCCAGCAGGGGACAGGGCGGCGGTAGTGAAGCTTTCTTT.

V and J are TRBV14 and TRBJ2-1; D is ambiguous. Trimming pared 4 bases from V and 9 bases from J, leaving 10 bases between. Germline CDR1 and CDR2: SGHDN and FVKESK. There are 12 residues in the CDR3. This CDR3 reads CASSPFDGEQFF. The DNA of the CDR3 is TGTGCCAGCAGCCCATTTGACGGTGAGCAGTTCTTC. Drawing the rest from reference TRBV14 and TRBJ2-1, the complete variable domain is EAGVTQFPSHSVIEKGQTVTLRCDPISGHDNLYWYRRVMGKEIKFLLHFVKESKQDESGMPNNRFLAERTGGTYSTLKVQPAELEDSGVYFCASSPFDGEQFFGPGTRLTVL.

CDR3 protein: CASSYWASPETEAFF. The DNA of the CDR3 is TGTGCCAGCAGTTATTGGGCCAGCCCAGAAACTGAAGCTTTCTTT. The V and J genes are TRBV6-5 and TRBJ1-1; D gene uncertain. Germline V CDR1 and CDR2: MNHEY, SVGAGI. The CDR3 spans 15 residues. V was cut by 3 bases and J by 5 bases, with 16 bases left in between.

CDR3 sequence: CASRWDGNTEAFF. As DNA, the CDR3 is TGCGCCAGCAGGTGGGACGGGAACACTGAAGCTTTCTTT. The chain has TRBV5-1 and TRBJ1-1; TRBD1 is a possible D gene (5 bases). Germline values: CDR1 SGHRS, CDR2 YFSETQ. This CDR3 has 13 amino acids. Trimming removed 5 bases at V and 1 base at J, with 9 bases between.

The chain is built from TRBV5-1 and TRBJ2-2; 8 nucleotides agree with TRBD1. Trimming took 4 bases from V and 3 from J; bases not matched to a gene: 2. CDR1 and CDR2 (germline): SGHRS, YFSETQ. The CDR3 covers 14 residues. CDR3 protein: CASSNRGDTGELFF. CDR3 in DNA: TGCGCCAGCAGCAACAGGGGGGACACCGGGGAGCTGTTTTTT.

This clone was observed a few times. The chain is built from TRBV4-1 and TRBJ2-7; perhaps TRBD1 as D (6 bases). The germline V gene has CDR1 MGHRA and CDR2 YSYEKL. V lost 0 bases and J lost 3, with 12 bases in between. This CDR3 contains 15 residues. This CDR3 reads CASSQEIGGGYEQYF. The CDR3 DNA reads as TGCGCCAGCAGCCAAGAGATTGGGGGCGGCTACGAGCAGTACTTC.

The chain is built from TRBV6-5 and TRBJ2-7; D not certain. Germline values: CDR1 MNHEY, CDR2 SVGAGI. This CDR3 is built from 12 residues. V lost 0 bases, J lost 6 bases, and 6 bases lay in between. CDR3 DNA sequence: TGTGCCAGCAGTTACTCGGCAGGCGAGCAGTACTTC. This codes for CASSYSAGEQYF.

V and J are TRBV2 and TRBJ2-1; 8 bases are a match to TRBD2. The CDR3 covers 15 residues. J was trimmed by 0 bases and V by 4 bases; bases with no gene match: 2. Germline V gene sequence: CDR1 SNHLY, CDR2 FYNNEI. The chain's CDR3 is CASSVSGGSYNEQFF. The DNA of the CDR3 is TGTGCCAGCAGTGTCAGCGGGGGCTCCTACAATGAGCAGTTCTTC.

The chain is built from TRBV14 and TRBJ2-1, with 9 bases aligning to TRBD2. V was pared by 0 bases and J by 5 bases, with 5 bases of the junction left unmatched. The germline V gene encodes CDR1 SGHDN and CDR2 FVKESK. This CDR3 has 16 amino acids. The CDR3 DNA reads as TGTGCCAGCAGCCAAGACCGGGGACTAGCTGACAATGAGCAGTTCTTC. Translated, it gives CASSQDRGLADNEQFF.

This clone was detected a few times. The chain joins TRBV19 to TRBJ2-7, with TRBD1 matching 9 bases. J gave up 2 bases and V 3 bases, and 5 bases lay outside the gene matches. This CDR3 contains 15 residues. CDR1 and CDR2 (germline): LNHDA, SQIVND (reference sequence). The CDR3 coding sequence is TGTGCCAGTAGTATTACAGGGGGCGCCCCCTACGAGCAGTACTTC. Its translation: CASSITGGAPYEQYF.

This sequence joins TRBV6-5 and TRBJ2-7; 7 nucleotides agree with TRBD2. Germline CDR1 reads MNHEY; CDR2 reads SVGAGI. J gave up 0 bases and V 6 bases, and 8 bases lay outside the gene matches. CDR3 length: 15 amino acids. CDR3 sequence: CASRKMGGSSYEQYF. The CDR3 nucleotides are TGTGCCAGCAGAAAAATGGGGGGGAGCTCCTACGAGCAGTACTTC.

The chain carries TRBV19 and TRBJ2-6, with 7 bases that match TRBD2. Germline V gene data show CDR1 as LNHDA and CDR2 as SQIVND (reference sequence). The CDR3 runs 16 residues. The V gene end was trimmed by 5 bases and the J gene end by 1 base; junction bases not matched to a gene: 5. The DNA for the CDR3 is TGTGCCAGTAGTTGGAGGGGAGGGTCTGGGGCCAACGTCCTGACTTTC. It encodes CASSWRGGSGANVLTF.

This clone showed up just a few times. The rearrangement links TRBV13 to TRBJ2-7; 8 positions agree with TRBD2. The germline V gene has CDR1 PRHDT and CDR2 FYEKMQ (reference sequence). V lost 5 bases and J lost 2; bases outside the gene matches: 11. The CDR3 is 16 amino acids. The CDR3 here is CASSAKTSASPYEQYF. CDR3 DNA sequence: TGTGCCAGCAGCGCAAAGACTAGCGCGAGTCCCTACGAGCAGTACTTC.

This clone was recorded only once. The chain combines TRBV18 with TRBJ2-1; possibly TRBD1 or TRBD2 for D (5 bases each). This CDR3 contains 13 residues. Germline-derived CDR1 and CDR2 are KGHSH and LQKENI. The ends were cut back, 4 bases at V and 14 bases at J, with 18 bases in the middle. This chain's CDR3 is CASSRASGQVEFF. The CDR3 DNA sequence: TGTGCCAGCTCACGCGCCTCGGGGCAGGTAGAGTTCTTC. Full variable domain (rest looked up from reference TRBV18 and TRBJ2-1): NAGVMQNPRHLVRRRGQEARLRCSPMKGHSHVYWYRQLPEEGLKFMVYLQKENIIDESGMPKERFSAEFPKEGPSILRIQQVVRGDSAAYFCASSRASGQVEFFGPGTRLTVL.

This clone has a single count. This sequence joins TRBV4-1 and TRBJ2-7; no clear D. V dropped 2 bases and J dropped 0 bases, with 11 bases sitting between them. The CDR3 length is 15 residues. The germline V gene encodes CDR1 MGHRA and CDR2 YSYEKL. Here the CDR3 DNA reads TGCGCCAGCAGCCAATTGCCAGGTAACTCCTACGAGCAGTACTTC. Protein: CASSQLPGNSYEQYF.